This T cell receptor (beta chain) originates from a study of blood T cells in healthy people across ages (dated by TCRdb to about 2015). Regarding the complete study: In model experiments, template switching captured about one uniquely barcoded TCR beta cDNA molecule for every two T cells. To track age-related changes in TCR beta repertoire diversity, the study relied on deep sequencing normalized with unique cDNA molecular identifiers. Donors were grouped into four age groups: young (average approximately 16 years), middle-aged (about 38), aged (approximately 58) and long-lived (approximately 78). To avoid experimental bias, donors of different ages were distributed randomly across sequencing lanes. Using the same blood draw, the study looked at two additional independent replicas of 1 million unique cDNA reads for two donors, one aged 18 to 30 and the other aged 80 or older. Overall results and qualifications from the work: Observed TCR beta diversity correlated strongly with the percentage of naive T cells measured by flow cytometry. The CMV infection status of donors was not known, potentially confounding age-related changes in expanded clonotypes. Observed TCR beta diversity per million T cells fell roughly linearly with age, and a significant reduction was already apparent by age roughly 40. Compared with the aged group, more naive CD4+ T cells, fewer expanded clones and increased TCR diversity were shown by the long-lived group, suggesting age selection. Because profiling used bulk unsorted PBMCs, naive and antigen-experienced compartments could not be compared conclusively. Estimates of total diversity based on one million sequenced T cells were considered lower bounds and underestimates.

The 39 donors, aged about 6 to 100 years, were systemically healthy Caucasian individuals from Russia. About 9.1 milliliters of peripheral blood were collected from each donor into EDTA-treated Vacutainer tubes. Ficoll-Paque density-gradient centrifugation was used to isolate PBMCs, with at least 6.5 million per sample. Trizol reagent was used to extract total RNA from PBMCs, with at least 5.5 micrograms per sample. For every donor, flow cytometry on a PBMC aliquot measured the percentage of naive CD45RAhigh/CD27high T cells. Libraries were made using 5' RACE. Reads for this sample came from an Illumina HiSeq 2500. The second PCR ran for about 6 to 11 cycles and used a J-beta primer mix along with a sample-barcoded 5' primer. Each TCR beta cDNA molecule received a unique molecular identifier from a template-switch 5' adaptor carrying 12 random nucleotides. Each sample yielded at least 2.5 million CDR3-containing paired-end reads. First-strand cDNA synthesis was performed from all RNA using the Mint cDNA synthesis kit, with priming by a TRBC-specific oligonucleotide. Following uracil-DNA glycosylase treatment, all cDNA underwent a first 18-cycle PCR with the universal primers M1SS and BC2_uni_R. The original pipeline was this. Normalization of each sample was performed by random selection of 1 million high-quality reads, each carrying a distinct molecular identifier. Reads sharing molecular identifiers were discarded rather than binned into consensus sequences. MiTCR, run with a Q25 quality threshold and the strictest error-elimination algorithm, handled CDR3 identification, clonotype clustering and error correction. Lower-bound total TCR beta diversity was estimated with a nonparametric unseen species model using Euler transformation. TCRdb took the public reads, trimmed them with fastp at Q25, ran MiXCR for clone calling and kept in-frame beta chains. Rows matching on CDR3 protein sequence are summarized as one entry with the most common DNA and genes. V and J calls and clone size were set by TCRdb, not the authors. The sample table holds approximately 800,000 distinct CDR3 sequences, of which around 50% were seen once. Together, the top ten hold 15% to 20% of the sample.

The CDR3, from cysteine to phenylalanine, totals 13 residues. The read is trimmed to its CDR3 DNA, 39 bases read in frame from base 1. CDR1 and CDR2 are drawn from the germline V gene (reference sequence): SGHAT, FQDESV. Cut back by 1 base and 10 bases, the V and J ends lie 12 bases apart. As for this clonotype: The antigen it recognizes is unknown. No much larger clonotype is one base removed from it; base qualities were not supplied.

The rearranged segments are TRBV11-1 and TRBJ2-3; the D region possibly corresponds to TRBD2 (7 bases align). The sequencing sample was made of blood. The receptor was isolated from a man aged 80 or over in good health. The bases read TGTGCCAGCAGCTTAGAGGGGGGGACTCCGCAGTATTTT. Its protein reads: CASSLEGGTPQYF.